Presented here are 26 T cell receptor beta chains from one specimen sequenced in a study of blood T cell repertoires in COVID-19. Clones were read by immunoSEQ multiplex PCR, and TCRdb kept only the in-frame ones, dropping some. The table has around 35,000 clones, approximately 89% seen once. Sequenced: peripheral blood. The receptors here all came from a human donor in a cohort sampled during active COVID-19.

This clone was found a few times. The rearrangement uses TRBV6-5 and TRBJ1-2, with no clear D. Looked up from germline, CDR1 is MNHEY and CDR2 is SVGAGI. Trimming took off 2 bases at V and 4 bases at J, with 11 bases between the two ends. This CDR3 spans 14 amino acids. The CDR3 DNA sequence: TGTGCCAGCAGTTACGTGGGCGCCGGCTATGGCTACACCTTC. Its translation: CASSYVGAGYGYTF.

The CDR3 sequence is CASSLGPNSPLHF. The CDR3 nucleotides read TGTGCCAGCAGCTTAGGGCCTAATTCACCCCTCCACTTT. This chain joins TRBV7-6 and TRBJ1-6, with no clear D. This CDR3 is built from 13 residues. In germline, CDR1 is SGHVS, CDR2 FNYEAQ. Trimming cost V 1 base and J 6 bases, with 4 bases left between them.

The J gene is TRBJ2-1, the V gene TRBV12-5, with D tentatively TRBD1 (6 bases). The CDR3 consists of 18 residues. Trimming removed 2 bases from V and 0 bases from J, with 17 bases in between. Germline V gene sequence: CDR1 LGHNT, CDR2 FRNRAP. The CDR3 loop reads CASGLSRTVRSSYNEQFF. CDR3 sequence (DNA): TGTGCTAGTGGTTTGAGCCGGACAGTGAGAAGCTCCTACAATGAGCAGTTCTTC.

The chain carries TRBV6-5 and TRBJ2-5; 8 bases map to TRBD1. After removal of 4 bases from V and 3 bases from J, the junction contained 4 bases not matched to a gene. The germline gives CDR1 MNHEY, CDR2 SVGAGI. CDR3 length equals 14 residues. The CDR3 DNA sequence: TGTGCCAGCAGTTCAGGGACAGGAGAAGAGACCCAGTACTTC. This sequence encodes CASSSGTGEETQYF.

The chain employs TRBV6-6 and TRBJ2-1, with 9 nucleotides matching TRBD2. The CDR3 is 15 amino acids. CDR1 MNHNY and CDR2 SVGAGI come from the germline V gene (reference sequence). The V segment lost 7 bases and the J segment 2 bases; nucleotides outside the gene matches: 6. The CDR3 reads CASTDVAGAYNEQFF. The CDR3 DNA sequence: TGTGCCAGCACCGACGTAGCGGGGGCCTACAATGAGCAGTTCTTC.

The chain employs TRBV28 and TRBJ2-3; D remains ambiguous. CDR3 length equals 15 residues. Per germline, CDR1 MDHEN and CDR2 SYDVKM. V was cut by 4 bases and J by 6 bases, with 17 bases left in between. CDR3 DNA sequence: TGTGCCAGCAGTTATAGTCAGTGGAGATCGGATACGCAGTATTTT. Translated, it gives CASSYSQWRSDTQYF. Full variable domain (remainder filled in from reference TRBV28 and TRBJ2-3): DVKVTQSSRYLVKRTGEKVFLECVQDMDHENMFWYRQDPGLGLRLIYFSYDVKMKEKGDIPEGYSVSREKKERFSLILESASTNQTSMYLCASSYSQWRSDTQYFGPGTRLTVL.

This chain joins TRBV10-2 and TRBJ1-4; no reliable D call. CDR3 length: 13 residues. Trimming cost V 6 bases and J 6 bases, with 11 bases left between them. Germline lookup yields CDR1 WSHSY and CDR2 SAAADI. For the CDR3, the DNA is TGCGCCAGCAGAAGGGTCGGGGATGAAAAACTGTTTTTT. It specifies CASRRVGDEKLFF.

This rearrangement joins TRBV19 to TRBJ2-7; tentatively, D is TRBD1 (6 bases). Trimming removed 3 bases at V and 6 bases at J, with 15 bases between. The CDR3 contains 14 residues. Germline assignment: CDR1 LNHDA and CDR2 SQIVND (reference sequence). In DNA, the CDR3 is TGTGCCAGTAGTATCACAGGGATTGCGACCGAGCAGTACTTC. Protein: CASSITGIATEQYF.

This chain joins TRBV7-3 and TRBJ2-5; D gene ambiguous. CDR1 is SGHTA and CDR2 is FQGTGA in the germline V gene. The CDR3 is 13 residues long. V dropped 1 base and J dropped 3 bases, with 6 bases sitting between them. The CDR3 region is CASSLIAEETQYF. CDR3 sequence (DNA): TGTGCCAGCAGCTTAATTGCAGAAGAGACCCAGTACTTC.

This clone was seen more than once but under ten times. This chain connects TRBV19 to TRBJ1-5; 9 bases map to TRBD1. Germline trimming cut 3 bases from V and 3 bases from J; bases unmatched to any gene: 3. Germline-derived CDR1 and CDR2 are LNHDA and SQIVND (reference sequence). CDR3 size: 15 residues. CDR3 sequence reads: CASSIGTGNNQPQHF. In nucleotides, the CDR3 is TGTGCCAGTAGTATCGGGACAGGGAACAATCAGCCCCAGCATTTT.

The rearrangement joins TRBV9 to TRBJ2-3; D gene unclear. Germline CDR1 SGDLS, CDR2 YYNGEE. There are 12 residues in the CDR3. Trimming stripped 4 bases from V and 5 bases from J, with 8 bases between. CDR3 sequence: CASSPLGDTQYF. CDR3 bases: TGTGCCAGCAGCCCTCTCGGAGATACGCAGTATTTT.

The CDR3 DNA reads TGTGCCAGCAGCCCCGGACTAGCGAACTACGAGCAGTACTTC. Residues: CASSPGLANYEQYF. This chain links TRBV7-9 with TRBJ2-7, with 9 positions matching TRBD2. From germline, CDR1 is SEHNR and CDR2 FQNEAQ (reference sequence). Germline trimming cut 5 bases from V and 3 bases from J; bases unmatched to any gene: 5. The CDR3 covers 14 residues.

The rearrangement uses TRBV6-5 and TRBJ2-3, with 9 bases that match TRBD2. Germline-derived CDR1 and CDR2 are MNHEY and SVGAGI. CDR3 size: 14 residues. The V and J ends lost 3 bases and 8 bases, in that order; junction bases with no gene match: 6. The CDR3 loop reads CASSYPGRGGTQYF. As DNA, the CDR3 is TGTGCCAGCAGTTATCCTGGGCGGGGGGGTACGCAGTATTTT.

This clone was counted a few times. The chain carries TRBV6-6 and TRBJ2-7; 7 bases are a match to TRBD1. Germline V lookup: CDR1 MNHNY, CDR2 SVGAGI (reference sequence). The CDR3 totals 15 residues. Losses at the gene ends were 2 bases for V and 0 bases for J; bases not matched to a gene: 4. CDR3 sequence: CASSYGTAHSYEQYF. The CDR3 nucleotides read TGTGCCAGCAGTTACGGGACAGCTCACTCCTACGAGCAGTACTTC.

The chain links TRBV5-1 to TRBJ2-7; 8 nucleotides line up with TRBD1. Germline values: CDR1 SGHRS, CDR2 YFSETQ. CDR3 length: 14 residues. The J segment lost 6 bases and the V segment lost 4 bases, leaving 9 bases of the junction unmatched. Here the CDR3 DNA reads TGCGCCAGCAGCACAGACAGGGGTACGGGCGAGCAGTACTTC. This encodes CASSTDRGTGEQYF.

V is TRBV6-5 and J is TRBJ1-1; no firm D call. Trimming cost V 8 bases and J 0 bases, with 13 bases left between them. The CDR3 is made up of 14 amino acids. Germline assignment: CDR1 MNHEY and CDR2 SVGAGI. The CDR3 is CASSKEFMNTEAFF. CDR3 nucleotides: TGTGCCAGCTCAAAGGAGTTTATGAACACTGAAGCTTTCTTT.

The chain employs TRBV18 and TRBJ1-1, with TRBD1 as a possible D gene (5 bases). CDR3 length equals 13 residues. Trimming shortened V by 3 bases and J by 3 bases, and 8 bases separated the two germline ends. Germline V lookup: CDR1 KGHSH, CDR2 LQKENI. This CDR3 is CASSPLGDTEAFF. The CDR3, as DNA: TGTGCCAGCTCACCTTTAGGGGACACTGAAGCTTTCTTT.

The chain combines TRBV11-2 with TRBJ2-7; 12 bases line up with TRBD1. Germline V gene data show CDR1 as SGHAT and CDR2 as FQNNGV. CDR3 length: 14 amino acids. The ends lost 4 bases at V and 7 bases at J; junction bases unmatched: 5. The CDR3 coding sequence is TGTGCCAGCAGCTCTGGGACAGGGGGCTGGGAGCAGTACTTC. Translating it yields CASSSGTGGWEQYF.

This clone was seen a single time. The rearrangement links TRBV5-1 to TRBJ2-1, with D possibly being TRBD1 (6 bases). V lost 4 bases, J lost 3 bases, and 8 bases lay in between. From germline, CDR1 is SGHRS and CDR2 YFSETQ. This CDR3 comprises 13 residues. The CDR3 loop is CASSTDSYNEQFF. CDR3 in DNA: TGCGCCAGCAGCACGGACAGCTACAATGAGCAGTTCTTC.

The genes are TRBV7-6 and TRBJ2-6; TRBD2 matches at 8 bases. Germline trimming cut 1 base from V and 0 bases from J; bases unmatched to any gene: 5. CDR1 SGHVS and CDR2 FNYEAQ come from the germline V gene. CDR3 size: 18 residues. CDR3 nucleotide sequence: TGTGCCAGCAGCTTAGAGGCGGGAGGCGCCTCTGGGGCCAACGTCCTGACTTTC. Encoded protein: CASSLEAGGASGANVLTF.

The rearrangement joins TRBV28 to TRBJ2-3; D is perhaps TRBD2 (6 bases). Germline-derived CDR1 and CDR2 are MDHEN and SYDVKM. This CDR3 has 16 amino acids. V gave up 2 bases and J gave up 2 bases, with 14 bases separating them. The CDR3 region is CASSLSWRDPTDTQYF. CDR3 DNA sequence: TGTGCCAGCAGTTTAAGTTGGAGGGACCCCACAGATACGCAGTATTTT. The full variable domain, in which reference TRBV28 and TRBJ2-3 provide the parts outside the CDR3, is DVKVTQSSRYLVKRTGEKVFLECVQDMDHENMFWYRQDPGLGLRLIYFSYDVKMKEKGDIPEGYSVSREKKERFSLILESASTNQTSMYLCASSLSWRDPTDTQYFGPGTRLTVL.

This clone was recorded only once. The chain joins TRBV3-1 (or the pseudogene TRBV3-2) to TRBJ1-4; D remains ambiguous. The CDR3 loop spans 15 amino acids. The ends were cut back, 0 bases at V and 4 bases at J, with 9 bases in the middle. Germline CDR1 and CDR2: LGHDT and YNNKEL (reference sequence). CDR3 nucleotides: TGTGCCAGCAGCCAAGATCACATATTTAATGAAAAACTGTTTTTT. Protein product: CASSQDHIFNEKLFF.

V gene TRBV27 combines with J gene TRBJ1-4; no reliable D call. V was trimmed by 5 bases and J by 7 bases, leaving 23 bases between them. Germline assignment: CDR1 MNHEY and CDR2 SMNVEV (reference sequence). The CDR3 has 17 amino acids. CDR3 sequence (DNA): TGTGCCAGCAGTAAGAGGGCCGAGGGTCAGTCTGCTGAAAAACTGTTTTTT. It is translated as CASSKRAEGQSAEKLFF.

This clone was seen only a few times. The genes are TRBV19 and TRBJ1-1; D is possibly TRBD1 (5 bases). CDR3 length: 15 amino acids. Germline CDR1 and CDR2: LNHDA and SQIVND (reference sequence). V was trimmed by 6 bases and J by 1 base, leaving 15 bases between them. The CDR3 DNA follows: TGTGCCAGTAGCGTCTCTTCCGGGGGGAACACTGAAGCTTTCTTT. Amino acids: CASSVSSGGNTEAFF.

V gene TRBV10-3 combines with J gene TRBJ2-3, with TRBD2 matching 11 bases. J lost 0 bases, V lost 2 bases, and 4 bases had no gene match. CDR1 is ENHRY and CDR2 is SYGVKD in the germline V gene. The CDR3 loop spans 17 amino acids. The CDR3 region has the DNA TGTGCCATCAGTGAGGGACTAGCGGGTCCCAGCACAGATACGCAGTATTTT. It encodes CAISEGLAGPSTDTQYF.

CDR3 nucleotide sequence: TGTGCCACCAGTGGGGCTCTCGGAGAGACCCAGTACTTC. Amino acid sequence: CATSGALGETQYF. J is TRBJ2-5 and V is TRBV24-1; D is undetermined. V was cut by 5 bases and J by 4 bases, with 10 bases left in between. Germline V CDR1 and CDR2: KGHDR, SFDVKD. CDR3 length: 13 residues.